This is a list of T cell receptor beta chains from one sample in a study of T-cell reconstitution after alpha-beta-depleted transplantation in children. Each CDR3 protein gets one entry after TCRdb re-called the PCR reads with MiXCR. The table has approximately 800,000 distinct CDR3 sequences, 16% seen once. The input for sequencing was PBMCs, mostly from graft donor cells, taken 360 days after TCRalphabeta/CD19-depleted stem cell transplant. The receptors were gathered from a male patient younger than 18 who had a stem cell transplant for acute lymphoblastic leukemia, so the T cells may come from the graft donor. The CDR3 runs from the conserved cysteine through the conserved F or W. The D gene is left open where the match is weak. Where a row states a size, it is once, few, many or the class of an expanded clone; other rows omit it.

>TRBV29-1|.|12|TRBJ2-7|.
TGCAGCGTTGGTTTCAGCCTCTACGAGCAGTACTTC
CSVGFSLYEQYF
>TRBV7-8|few|16|TRBJ2-2|.
TGTGCCAGCAGCTTATTTTACGGGAGCGGGACCGGGGAGCTGTTTTTT
CASSLFYGSGTGELFF
>TRBV9|few|17|TRBJ1-2|.
TGTGCCAGCAGCGTCCCCTCAGGGAGTAAGATCGACTATGGCTACACCTTC
CASSVPSGSKIDYGYTF
>TRBV20-1|many|14|TRBJ2-4|TRBD1
TGCAGTGCTAGAACAGGGGGGACCAAAAACATTCAGTACTTC
CSARTGGTKNIQYF
>TRBV4-3|.|14|TRBJ1-5|TRBD1
TGCGCCAGCAGCCAGTGGACAGGGGATCAGCCCCAGCATTTT
CASSQWTGDQPQHF
>TRBV4-1|few|16|TRBJ2-7|TRBD2
TGCGCCAGCAGCCTCGGACTAGCGGATTTATCCTACGAGCAGTACTTC
CASSLGLADLSYEQYF
>TRBV15|few|13|TRBJ2-3|.
TGTGCCACCAGCAGAGGAAAGTTTTATACGCAGTATTTT
CATSRGKFYTQYF
>TRBV6-5|.|17|TRBJ2-7|.
TGTGCCAGCAGTTCACGCCAAGGACAATCTAGCTCCTACGAGCAGTACTTC
CASSSRQGQSSSYEQYF
>TRBV29-1|.|14|TRBJ1-6|TRBD1
TGCAGCGTCCGCTTCGGGACAGGGATTTCACCCCTCCACTTT
CSVRFGTGISPLHF
>TRBV5-1|few|14|TRBJ1-1|TRBD1
TGCGCCAGCAGCCGACAGGGGGCAATTTCGGAAGCTTTCTTT
CASSRQGAISEAFF
>TRBV9|many|15|TRBJ1-5|.
TGTGCCAGCAGCTCAACGGGGGACAGCAATCAGCCCCAGCATTTT
CASSSTGDSNQPQHF
>TRBV19|few|18|TRBJ2-7|.
TGTGCCAGTAGTCTCTCCGGTTGGGCAGGGCCCTTCTCCTACGAGCAGTACTTC
CASSLSGWAGPFSYEQYF
>TRBV10-3|few|15|TRBJ2-4|.
TGTGCCATCAGTACAGGGCTAGGAGCCAAAAACATTCAGTACTTC
CAISTGLGAKNIQYF
>TRBV29-1|many|13|TRBJ1-1|.
TGCAGCGTTCGTCGGACGGTGAACACTGAAGCTTTCTTT
CSVRRTVNTEAFF
>TRBV20-1|.|15|TRBJ2-5|TRBD2
TGCAGTGCGGACCTCGGACTAGCGGGAAAAGAGACCCAGTACTTC
CSADLGLAGKETQYF